Presented here are 7 T cell receptor beta chains from one specimen sequenced in a study of T cell changes during pregnancy in multiple sclerosis. Repertoires were generated with immunoSEQ multiplex PCR, while TCRdb's copy carries only in-frame clones and drops some. The sample has approximately 100,000 clones, 94% seen once. Sequences were derived from peripheral blood, sampled before pregnancy. The receptors derive from a female donor with multiple sclerosis, enrolled in a pregnancy study.

This clone appeared once. This chain joins TRBV7-9 and TRBJ2-7; 7 positions match TRBD2. Germline V gives CDR1 SEHNR, CDR2 FQNEAQ (reference sequence). The ends lost 5 bases at V and 6 bases at J; junction bases unmatched: 4. This CDR3 has 12 amino acids. CDR3 in amino acids: CASSPGGSEQYF. DNA for the CDR3: TGTGCCAGCAGCCCCGGGGGGAGCGAGCAGTACTTC.

V and J are TRBV9 and TRBJ1-3, with 7 bases matching TRBD1. Trimming took 4 bases from V and 3 from J; bases not matched to a gene: 13. Germline V gene lookup returns CDR1 SGDLS and CDR2 YYNGEE. This CDR3 is built from 17 residues. The CDR3 region is CASSPGRRGRVGNTIYF. The CDR3 DNA follows: TGTGCCAGCAGCCCCGGGCGGAGGGGGCGGGTTGGAAACACCATATATTTT.

The chain joins TRBV11-2 to TRBJ1-5; TRBD1 might be the D (6 bases). The CDR3 runs 12 residues. Trimming took 5 bases from V and 11 from J, leaving 13 bases between them. Germline CDR1 SGHAT, CDR2 FQNNGV. The CDR3 sequence is CASSKEGGSQHF. DNA of the CDR3: TGTGCCAGCAGCAAAGAGGGGGGGTCCCAGCATTTT. Full variable domain (missing parts from reference TRBV11-2 and TRBJ1-5): EAGVAQSPRYKIIEKRQSVAFWCNPISGHATLYWYQQILGQGPKLLIQFQNNGVVDDSQLPKDRFSAERLKGVDSTLKIQPAKLEDSAVYLCASSKEGGSQHFGDGTRLSIL.

The chain employs TRBV9 and TRBJ1-1; D gene uncertain. The CDR3 has 11 amino acids. V lost 4 bases, J lost 6 bases, and 7 bases lay in between. Germline V gene data show CDR1 as SGDLS and CDR2 as YYNGEE. The CDR3, as DNA: TGTGCCAGCAGCCCTCGGGCTGAAGCTTTCTTT. Its translation: CASSPRAEAFF.

The chain recombines TRBV5-1 with TRBJ1-1; 8 nucleotides align to TRBD1. The V segment lost 3 bases and the J segment 4 bases; nucleotides outside the gene matches: 2. CDR3 size: 13 residues. CDR1 is SGHRS and CDR2 is YFSETQ in the germline V gene. The CDR3 region is CASSYTGGTEAFF. DNA of the CDR3: TGCGCCAGCAGCTACACAGGGGGCACTGAAGCTTTCTTT.

The chain uses TRBV18 and TRBJ2-1, with 13 bases that match TRBD2. J lost 7 bases, V lost 3 bases, and 6 bases had no gene match. The CDR3 runs to 16 residues. CDR1 is KGHSH, CDR2 LQKENI, per germline. This CDR3 is CASSPQTSGRANEQFF. The CDR3 coding sequence is TGTGCCAGCTCACCCCAAACTAGCGGGAGGGCTAATGAGCAGTTCTTC. Full variable domain (rest looked up from reference TRBV18 and TRBJ2-1): NAGVMQNPRHLVRRRGQEARLRCSPMKGHSHVYWYRQLPEEGLKFMVYLQKENIIDESGMPKERFSAEFPKEGPSILRIQQVVRGDSAAYFCASSPQTSGRANEQFFGPGTRLTVL.

The CDR3 loop is CASSVALVWDREPNEQFF. The CDR3 DNA is TGTGCCAGCAGCGTAGCTCTAGTTTGGGACAGGGAGCCCAATGAGCAGTTCTTC. This rearrangement joins TRBV9 to TRBJ2-1; 9 nucleotides align to TRBD1. Germline V gene sequence: CDR1 SGDLS, CDR2 YYNGEE. The CDR3 is made up of 18 amino acids. With V trimmed by 0 bases and J by 6 bases, 13 bases remained unmatched.